A selection of T cell receptor beta chains follows, all from one sample in a study of blood T cell repertoires in COVID-19. Method: immunoSEQ multiplex PCR; TCRdb's copy keeps in-frame clones and lacks some. Of about 300,000 clones in the sample, more than 85% were seen once. Sequenced input: peripheral blood. These receptors were collected from a man aged 70 or older with acute or convalescent COVID-19. Both conserved end residues are part of each CDR3. The order of the fields is D gene, J gene, clone size, V gene, CDR3 DNA, CDR3 protein. A D gene is named only where the DNA matches it firmly. Clone size is not always given. Where it is, it says once, few, many or a class for expanded clones.

-,TRBJ2-3,-,TRBV6-2/TRBV6-3,TGTGCCAGCAGTGACCCAGGGGGGCCACGCACAGATACGCAGTATTTT,CASSDPGGPRTDTQYF
TRBD1,TRBJ1-1,-,TRBV18,TGTGCCAGCTCACCCCTACAGGGGGGGACTGAAGCTTTCTTT,CASSPLQGGTEAFF
-,TRBJ1-1,-,TRBV7-9,TGTGCCAGCAGCATTCAGGGAACCAACGAAGCTTTCTTT,CASSIQGTNEAFF
TRBD2,TRBJ2-1,-,TRBV2,TGTGCCAGCAGTGTAGGGCGGGGGTCCTACAATGAGCAGTTCTTC,CASSVGRGSYNEQFF
-,TRBJ1-1,-,TRBV7-9,TGTGCCAGCAGCTCCGTCACGGGGATCGGGTCAGCTTTCTTT,CASSSVTGIGSAFF
-,TRBJ2-2,-,TRBV10-1,TGCGCCAGCAGTTGGGGCACAGCGAACACCGGGGAGCTGTTTTTT,CASSWGTANTGELFF
-,TRBJ2-5,once,TRBV2,TGTGCCAGCAGTGCTATGTTGGGGGGGCGGGAAGAGACCCAGTACTTC,CASSAMLGGREETQYF
TRBD2,TRBJ2-7,-,TRBV29-1,TGCAGCGCCAAACCCGGCGGGAGCTCCTACGAGCAGTACTTC,CSAKPGGSSYEQYF
-,TRBJ2-5,-,TRBV7-7,TGTGCCAGCAGCCGATTGTCGGAAGAGACCCAGTACTTC,CASSRLSEETQYF
-,TRBJ1-4,-,TRBV29-1,TGCAGCGTTGAAGATCTATCAACAGGCCCTAATGAAAAACTGTTTTTT,CSVEDLSTGPNEKLFF
-,TRBJ2-7,-,TRBV6-1,TGTGCCAGCAGTGAAGGGCTCTCCTACGAGCAGTACTTC,CASSEGLSYEQYF
TRBD2,TRBJ2-4,-,TRBV28,TGTGCCAGCAGTCCCGAGTGGACTAGCGGGAGCCCTAGGGCCAAAAACATTCAGTACTTC,CASSPEWTSGSPRAKNIQYF
TRBD1,TRBJ1-2,-,TRBV9,TGTGCCAGCAGCGGGGGACAGGACTATGGCTACACCTTC,CASSGGQDYGYTF
TRBD1,TRBJ1-5,-,TRBV28,TGTGCCAGCAGTTTAAGGACAGGGGGCAGTCAGCCCCAGCATTTT,CASSLRTGGSQPQHF
TRBD1,TRBJ1-2,once,TRBV29-1,TGCAGCGTTGAAGACCTAATCGGGACAGGTGATGGCTACACCTTC,CSVEDLIGTGDGYTF
-,TRBJ1-2,few,TRBV7-9,TGTGCCAGCAGGGCTCAAGCTAACTATGGCTACACCTTC,CASRAQANYGYTF
-,TRBJ2-1,-,TRBV28,TGTGCCAGCAGCCGCTACAATGAGCAGTTCTTC,CASSRYNEQFF
-,TRBJ1-1,-,TRBV11-2,TGTGCCAGCAGCTGGGCGGGGACTGAAGCTTTCTTT,CASSWAGTEAFF
-,TRBJ1-1,-,TRBV7-9,TGTGCCAGCAGCTTGCGGGATGAAGCTTTCTTT,CASSLRDEAFF
-,TRBJ2-4,-,TRBV27,TGTGCCAGCAGTTTTTACGGTGGGGGGGCCAAAAACATTCAGTACTTC,CASSFYGGGAKNIQYF
TRBD2,TRBJ2-5,-,TRBV24-1,TGTGCCACCAGTGATTTCGCCCTAGCGGGGCAAGAGACCCAGTACTTC,CATSDFALAGQETQYF
TRBD1,TRBJ2-1,-,TRBV11-2,TGTGCCAGCAGCTCGGGACAGGGGGGCTACAATGAGCAGTTCTTC,CASSSGQGGYNEQFF
TRBD1,TRBJ1-1,-,TRBV19,TGTGCCAGTAGCGCCTGGGACAGGGTGAACACTGAAGCTTTCTTT,CASSAWDRVNTEAFF
TRBD1,TRBJ1-2,-,TRBV28,TGTGCCAGCAGTCTAGACAGGGTCCCTAGGGGCTACACCTTC,CASSLDRVPRGYTF
TRBD1,TRBJ1-1,-,TRBV6-4,TGTGCCAGCAGTAGGACAGGGGGCACTACTGAAGCTTTCTTT,CASSRTGGTTEAFF
-,TRBJ1-2,-,TRBV28,TGTGCCAGCACCCCATCGGGGGATGGGGGTGGCTACACCTTC,CASTPSGDGGGYTF
-,TRBJ1-1,-,TRBV4-3,TGCGCCAGCAGCTATCAGAGGAGGGGGAACACTGAAGCTTTCTTT,CASSYQRRGNTEAFF
-,TRBJ1-5,-,TRBV15,TGTGCCACCAGCAGAGAGGGGAGGCAGCCCCAGCATTTT,CATSREGRQPQHF
TRBD2,TRBJ2-5,-,TRBV25-1,TGTGCCAGCAGTGAAGTGGGGGGGAGAGAGACCCAGTACTTC,CASSEVGGRETQYF
-,TRBJ2-7,-,TRBV4-3,TGCGCCAGCAGCCAAGACTCGGGTCGGTACGAGCAGTACTTC,CASSQDSGRYEQYF
-,TRBJ1-2,-,TRBV5-6,TGTGCCAGCAGCTTATACAGGGCGGAGTATGGCTACACCTTC,CASSLYRAEYGYTF
-,TRBJ2-5,-,TRBV4-3,TGCGCCAGCAGCCAAGATCGCGGAACCCAGTACTTC,CASSQDRGTQYF
-,TRBJ1-2,-,TRBV6-6,TGTGCCAGCAGCCCGTATCCTAACTATGGCTACACCTTC,CASSPYPNYGYTF
TRBD2,TRBJ2-3,-,TRBV5-1,TGCGCCAGCAGCTTGAGGACTAGCGGGGAGGGGGATACGCAGTATTTT,CASSLRTSGEGDTQYF
TRBD2,TRBJ2-3,-,TRBV11-3,TGTGCCAGCGCCCTCGGGGGGGGAAGCACAGATACGCAGTATTTT,CASALGGGSTDTQYF
-,TRBJ2-1,-,TRBV2,TGTGCCAGCAGTGTCGCCCTAGACAATGAGCAGTTCTTC,CASSVALDNEQFF
TRBD1,TRBJ2-7,-,TRBV5-1,TGCGCCAGCAGCGCGGAACAGGGGATTTCCTACGAGCAGTACTTC,CASSAEQGISYEQYF
-,TRBJ1-1,-,TRBV9,TGTGCCAGCAGCGTAGGTACAGGCCCTTCTGAAGCTTTCTTT,CASSVGTGPSEAFF
-,TRBJ1-2,-,TRBV28,TGTGCCAGCAGTTTGACCCTCGACAGAAAGGCGTTAAGGGGCTACACCTTC,CASSLTLDRKALRGYTF
TRBD2,TRBJ2-2,-,TRBV4-3,TGCGCCAGCAGCCAAGAACCCAATCTGAGCGGGGGGTCGAACACCGGGGAGCTGTTTTTT,CASSQEPNLSGGSNTGELFF
-,TRBJ1-5,-,TRBV7-9,TGTGCCAGCAGCCCGTCGGGGAATCAGCCCCAGCATTTT,CASSPSGNQPQHF
-,TRBJ1-6,-,TRBV12-3/TRBV12-4,TGTGCCAGCAGTCTGCGTGAGGGATTGGTCCACTTT,CASSLREGLVHF
TRBD2,TRBJ2-3,-,TRBV7-2,TGTGCCAGCAGCTTTCAGACTAGCGGCACAGATACGCAGTATTTT,CASSFQTSGTDTQYF
-,TRBJ2-5,-,TRBV30,TGTGCCTGGAGTTGGACAAGCCAAGAGACCCAGTACTTC,CAWSWTSQETQYF
-,TRBJ2-7,few,TRBV29-1,TGCAGCGTTGATAGTGGCCGAAGGGGAGGCGAGCAGTACTTC,CSVDSGRRGGEQYF
-,TRBJ1-3,few,TRBV24-1,TGTGCCACCAGTGATCTAACAGACTCTGGAAACACCATATATTTT,CATSDLTDSGNTIYF
TRBD1,TRBJ2-7,-,TRBV2,TGTGCCAGCTGCCGGGACAGGGGAACGAGATACGAGCAGTACTTC,CASCRDRGTRYEQYF
-,TRBJ1-1,-,TRBV7-2,TGTGCCAGCAGCTCAAGGAGGGATGCACGGACTGAAGCTTTCTTT,CASSSRRDARTEAFF
TRBD1,TRBJ1-4,-,TRBV2,TGTGCCAGCAGCGCGGGACAGCTTAATGAAAAACTGTTTTTT,CASSAGQLNEKLFF
TRBD1,TRBJ2-5,-,TRBV7-9,TGTGCCAGCAGCAACAGGGGATCCCCAGAGACCCAGTACTTC,CASSNRGSPETQYF
-,TRBJ1-2,once,TRBV28,TGTGCCAGCCTCGGCTATGGCTACACCTTC,CASLGYGYTF
-,TRBJ1-2,-,TRBV28,TGTGCCAGCAGTTCCGGGGGGCGATACTATGGCTACACCTTC,CASSSGGRYYGYTF